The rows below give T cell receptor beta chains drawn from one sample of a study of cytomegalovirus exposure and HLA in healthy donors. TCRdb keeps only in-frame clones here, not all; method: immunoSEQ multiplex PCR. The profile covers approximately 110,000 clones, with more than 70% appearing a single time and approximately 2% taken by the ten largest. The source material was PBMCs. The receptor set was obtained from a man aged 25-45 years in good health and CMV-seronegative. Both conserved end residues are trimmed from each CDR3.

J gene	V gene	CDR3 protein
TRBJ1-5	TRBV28	ASSLSGGSQPQH
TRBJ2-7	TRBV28	ASRKPLAGSYEQY
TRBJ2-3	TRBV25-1	ASSDPTRGGTDTQY
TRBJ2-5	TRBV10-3	AISGGSGLAGGRGETQY
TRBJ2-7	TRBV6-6	ASSSRTGGSYEQY
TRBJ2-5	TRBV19	ATSAQGQETQY
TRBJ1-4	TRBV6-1	ASSERARVEKLF
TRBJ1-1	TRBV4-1	ASSQTGVLEAF
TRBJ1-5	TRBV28	ASSFYSNQPQH
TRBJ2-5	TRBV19	ASSPLGGDNQETQY
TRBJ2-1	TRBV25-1	ASSAPSPRVWGGNEQF
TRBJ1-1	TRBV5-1	ASSPGAGRNTEAF
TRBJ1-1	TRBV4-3	ASSRGQGAHTEAF
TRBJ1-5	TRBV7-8	ASSLSDWSNQPQH
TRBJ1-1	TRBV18	ASSPARGENTEAF
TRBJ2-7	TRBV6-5	ASSYRHRGYEQY
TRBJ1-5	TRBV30	AWSPGTGAENQPQH
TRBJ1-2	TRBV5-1	ASSPPTGFGGYT
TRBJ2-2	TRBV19	ASSFLVGRAGTGELF
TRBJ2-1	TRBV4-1	ASSQGGLGGLEQF
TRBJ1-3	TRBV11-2	ASRSPRGPVGNTIY
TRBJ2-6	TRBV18	ASSTTETSGANVLT
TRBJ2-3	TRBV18	ASSPPAARTSTDTQY
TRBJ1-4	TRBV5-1	ASSPQGVGEKLF
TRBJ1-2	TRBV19	ASSYGYGYT
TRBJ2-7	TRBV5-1	ASSPGQGGSEQY
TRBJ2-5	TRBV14	ASSQDKQGAGETQY
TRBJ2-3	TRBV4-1	ASSLGLGGTGDTQY
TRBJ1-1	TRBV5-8	ASSPLQGATEAF
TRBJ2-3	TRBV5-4	ASSGDSSTDTQY
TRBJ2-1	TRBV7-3	ASSSGLAGVDEQF
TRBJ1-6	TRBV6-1	ASSDLQGLNSPLH
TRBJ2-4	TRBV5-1	ASSPGTGGENIQY
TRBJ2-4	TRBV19	ASRDRGSGKNIQY
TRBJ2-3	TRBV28	ATGRGDTQY
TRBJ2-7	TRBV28	ASSLSLAGGTYEQY
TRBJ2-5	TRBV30	AWSGVLLQETQY
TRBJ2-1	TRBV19	ASSLGDLYNEQF
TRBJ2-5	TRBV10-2	ASSEPRTKETQY
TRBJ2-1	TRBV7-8	ASSSRPAGPGLTNNEQF
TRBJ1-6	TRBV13	ASNELRDNSPLH
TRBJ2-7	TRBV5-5	ASRTGYNEQY
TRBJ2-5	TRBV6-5	ASSYRRQETQY
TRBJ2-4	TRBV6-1	ASSDQGPNIQY
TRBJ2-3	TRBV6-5	ASSYSIGRGTQY
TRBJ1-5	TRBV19	ASSDEGTGYQPQH
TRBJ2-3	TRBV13	ASSQLTSGGSDTQY
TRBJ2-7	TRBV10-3	AISRPGVEEQY
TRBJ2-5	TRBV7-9	ASSLMGVQETQY
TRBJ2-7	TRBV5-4	ASSVTSGNHEQY
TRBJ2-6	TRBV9	ASSVATSGANVLT
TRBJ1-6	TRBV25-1	ASSEYGTGGDNSPLH
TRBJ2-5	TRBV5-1	ASSFQGATLETQY
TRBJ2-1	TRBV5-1	ASSRTSGDYNEQF